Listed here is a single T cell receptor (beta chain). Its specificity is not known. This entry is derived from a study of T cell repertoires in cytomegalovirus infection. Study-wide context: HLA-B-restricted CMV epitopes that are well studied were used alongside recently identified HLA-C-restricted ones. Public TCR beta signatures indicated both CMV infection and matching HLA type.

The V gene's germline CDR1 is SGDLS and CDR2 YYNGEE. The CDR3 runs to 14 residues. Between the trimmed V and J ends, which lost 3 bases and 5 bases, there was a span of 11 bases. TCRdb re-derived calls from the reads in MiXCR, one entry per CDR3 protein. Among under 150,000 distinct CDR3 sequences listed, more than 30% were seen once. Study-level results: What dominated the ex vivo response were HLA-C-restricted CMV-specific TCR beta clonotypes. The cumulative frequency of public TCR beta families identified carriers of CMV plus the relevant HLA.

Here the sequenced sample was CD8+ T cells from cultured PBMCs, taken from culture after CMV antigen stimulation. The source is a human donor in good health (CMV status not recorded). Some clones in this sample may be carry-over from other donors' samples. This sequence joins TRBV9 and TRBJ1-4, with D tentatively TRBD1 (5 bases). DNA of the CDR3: TGTGCCAGCAGCGACGACAGTGACAATGAAAAACTGTTTTTT. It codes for CASSDDSDNEKLFF. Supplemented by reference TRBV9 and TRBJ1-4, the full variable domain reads DSGVTQTPKHLITATGQRVTLRCSPRSGDLSVYWYQQSLDQGLQFLIQYYNGEERAKGNILERFSAQQFPDLHSELNLSSLELGDSALYFCASSDDSDNEKLFFGSGTQLSVL.